The 5 T cell receptor beta chains reported below all come from one sample, sequenced in a study of T cells after yellow fever vaccination. MiXCR was run by TCRdb on the 5' RACE reads, yielding one entry per CDR3 protein. The profile shows a few hundred thousand distinct CDR3 sequences, 7.5% to 9% of them singletons. The sequences come from CD4+ T cells sorted from PBMCs, collected 5 days after the yellow fever booster vaccination. The receptors come from a man between 18 and 35 years old who received the YFV17D yellow fever vaccine.

This clonotype was counted ten times or more. The rearrangement joins TRBV23-1 to TRBJ2-4, with D perhaps TRBD1 (6 bases). TRBV23-1 carries the ORF label, with uncertain function. The germline V and J ends were trimmed by 1 base and 3 bases, with 16 bases remaining between them. This CDR3 is 17 amino acids long. The CDR3 loop is CASSQYQQGRGKNIQYF. CDR3 nucleotides: TGCGCCAGCAGTCAATACCAACAGGGCAGGGGCAAAAACATTCAGTACTTC.

The chain couples TRBV7-2 to TRBJ1-2, with TRBD1 matching 7 bases. V was clipped by 5 bases and J by 14 bases; unmatched bases: 8. The germline V gene encodes CDR1 SGHTA and CDR2 FQGNSA. The CDR3 loop spans 11 amino acids. The CDR3 sequence is CASSPTGVATF. The CDR3 bases are TGTGCCAGCAGCCCTACAGGGGTGGCTACCTTC. The variable domain in full, completed from reference TRBV7-2 and TRBJ1-2, reads GAGVSQSPSNKVTEKGKDVELRCDPISGHTALYWYRQSLGQGLEFLIYFQGNSAPDKSGLPSDRFSAERTGGSVSTLTIQRTQQEDSAVYLCASSPTGVATFGSGTRLTVV.

This clonotype occurred a few times. The V and J genes are TRBV3-1 and TRBJ1-1; D perhaps matches TRBD1 (5 bases). CDR3 size: 14 residues. The V and J ends lost 4 bases and 6 bases respectively, with 15 bases between them. Germline V gives CDR1 LGHDT, CDR2 YNNKEL (reference sequence). The CDR3 bases are TGTGCCAGCAGCCTTGACAGAAGGGCTGCTGAAGCTTTCTTT. Amino acids: CASSLDRRAAEAFF.

This clonotype appeared many times. The chain links TRBV7-2 to TRBJ2-1; no firm D call. The length of the CDR3 is 12 residues. V shed 6 bases and J shed 2 bases, with 5 bases lying between them. Germline V gene sequence: CDR1 SGHTA, CDR2 FQGNSA. The CDR3 DNA reads TGTGCCAGCAGTTTCCCCTACAATGAGCAGTTCTTC. The encoded protein is CASSFPYNEQFF.

This clonotype was observed a handful of times. The chain carries TRBV28 and TRBJ1-1; 7 bases match TRBD1. Per germline, CDR1 MDHEN and CDR2 SYDVKM. Trimming cost V 11 bases and J 10 bases; bases outside gene matches: 13. CDR3 length: 12 residues. The DNA of the CDR3 is TGTGCCGGGGGGAGGGGGCGAAGTGGAGCTTTCTTT. Translation gives CAGGRGRSGAFF.